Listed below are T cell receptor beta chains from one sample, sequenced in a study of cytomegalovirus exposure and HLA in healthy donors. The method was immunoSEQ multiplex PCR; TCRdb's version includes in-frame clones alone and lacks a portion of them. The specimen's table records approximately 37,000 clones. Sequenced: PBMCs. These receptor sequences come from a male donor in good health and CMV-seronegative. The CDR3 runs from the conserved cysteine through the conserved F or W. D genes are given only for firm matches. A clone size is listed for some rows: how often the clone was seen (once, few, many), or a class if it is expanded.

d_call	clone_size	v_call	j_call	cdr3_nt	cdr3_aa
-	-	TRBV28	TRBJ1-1	TGTGCCAGCAGGGAACTATCCGCCCGGAACACTGAAGCTTTCTTT	CASRELSARNTEAFF
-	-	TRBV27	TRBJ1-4	TGTGCCAGCAGATATGCGGGCCGTAATGAAAAACTGTTTTTT	CASRYAGRNEKLFF
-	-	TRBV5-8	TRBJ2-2	TGTGCCAGCAGCTTGGGGGACTACACCGGGGAGCTGTTTTTT	CASSLGDYTGELFF
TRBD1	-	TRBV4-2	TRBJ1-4	TGTGCCAGCAGCCAAGATGGTGGGGACAGGGGCTGGGAAAAACTGTTTTTT	CASSQDGGDRGWEKLFF
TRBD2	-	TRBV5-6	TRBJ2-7	TGTGCCAGCAGCTTTAGCGGGGGGGACGAGCAGTACTTC	CASSFSGGDEQYF
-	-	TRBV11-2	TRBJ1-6	TGTGCCAGCAGTTACCCGGGGAATTCACCCCTCCACTTT	CASSYPGNSPLHF
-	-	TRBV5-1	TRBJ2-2	TGCGCCAGCAGCTTGGATTTCGGCGGCCGGGAGCTGTTTTTT	CASSLDFGGRELFF
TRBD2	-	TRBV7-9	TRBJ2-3	TGTGCCAGCAGCGTTCCGGGGGGTAGCGGTAGAACAGATACGCAGTATTTT	CASSVPGGSGRTDTQYF
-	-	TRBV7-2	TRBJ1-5	TGTGCCAGCAGCTTAGGTGGCTCCTCCTATCAGCCCCAGCATTTT	CASSLGGSSYQPQHF
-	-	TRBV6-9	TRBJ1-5	TGTGCAAGGGGTAATGGCAATCAGCCCCAGCATTTT	CARGNGNQPQHF
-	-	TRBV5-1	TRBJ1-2	TGCGCCAGCGCGCCATTGGGGGGAGTTGGCTACACCTTC	CASAPLGGVGYTF
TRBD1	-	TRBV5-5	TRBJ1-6	TGTGCCAGCAGGCCCGGGACAGGGAATTCACCCCTCCACTTT	CASRPGTGNSPLHF
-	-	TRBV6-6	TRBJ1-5	TGTGCCAGCAGTTACTCGACTGTCCAGCCTCAGCCCCAGCATTTT	CASSYSTVQPQPQHF
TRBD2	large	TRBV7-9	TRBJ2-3	TGTGCCAGCAGCTTACTTGAAACTAGCGGGGTTAAGCGGGATACGCAGTATTTT	CASSLLETSGVKRDTQYF
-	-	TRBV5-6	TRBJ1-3	TGTGCCAGCAGCTTCGGAGTAATAGGAAACACCATATATTTT	CASSFGVIGNTIYF
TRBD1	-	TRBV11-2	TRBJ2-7	TGTGCCAGCAGCTTGGACAGGTACGAGCAGTACTTC	CASSLDRYEQYF
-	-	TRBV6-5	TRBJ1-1	TGTGCCAGCAGTCTCCTCCGTAACGGGAACACTGAAGCTTTCTTT	CASSLLRNGNTEAFF
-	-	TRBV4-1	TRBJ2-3	TGCGCCAGCAGGTTTAGAGGGCAGACCACAGATACGCAGTATTTT	CASRFRGQTTDTQYF
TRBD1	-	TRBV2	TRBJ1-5	TGTGCCAGCACTACAGGGGGTCAGCCCCAGCATTTT	CASTTGGQPQHF
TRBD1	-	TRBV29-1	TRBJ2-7	TGCAGCGTTGAAGGGCTAGGACAGGGATACGAGCAGTACTTC	CSVEGLGQGYEQYF